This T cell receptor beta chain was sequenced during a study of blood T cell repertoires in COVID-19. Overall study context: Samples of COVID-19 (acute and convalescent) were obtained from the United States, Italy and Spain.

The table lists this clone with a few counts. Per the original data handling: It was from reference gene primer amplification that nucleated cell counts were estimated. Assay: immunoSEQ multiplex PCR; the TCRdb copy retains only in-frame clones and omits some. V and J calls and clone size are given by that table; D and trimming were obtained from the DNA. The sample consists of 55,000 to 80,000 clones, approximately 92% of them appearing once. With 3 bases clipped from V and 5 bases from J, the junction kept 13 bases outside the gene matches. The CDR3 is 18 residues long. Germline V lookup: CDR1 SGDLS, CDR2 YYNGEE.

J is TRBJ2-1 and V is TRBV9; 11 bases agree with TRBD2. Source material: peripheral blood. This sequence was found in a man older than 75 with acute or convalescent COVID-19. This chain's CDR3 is CASSGRDIPGLADNEQFF. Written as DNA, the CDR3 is TGTGCCAGCAGCGGAAGGGACATCCCGGGACTAGCGGACAATGAGCAGTTCTTC. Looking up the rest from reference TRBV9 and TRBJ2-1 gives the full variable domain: DSGVTQTPKHLITATGQRVTLRCSPRSGDLSVYWYQQSLDQGLQFLIQYYNGEERAKGNILERFSAQQFPDLHSELNLSSLELGDSALYFCASSGRDIPGLADNEQFFGPGTRLTVL.